These 21 T cell receptor beta chains came from one sample sequenced in a study of human thymus T cells. Thymic tissue was derived from resections collected during corrective heart surgery. Generated by immunoSEQ multiplex PCR, the TCRdb table keeps only in-frame clones and is missing some. The repertoire holds roughly 120,000 clones, about 94% seen once, with around 0.024% in the top ten. Sequencing was performed on thymus tissue. The receptor source for this set is a boy in the first two years of life with a congenital heart defect but otherwise immunologically healthy.

V usage is TRBV5-6 and J usage is TRBJ1-5, with 7 positions matching TRBD1. This CDR3 region has 19 residues. Germline loops: CDR1 SGHDT, CDR2 YYEEEE. V shed 0 bases, J shed 0 bases, and the junction held 12 bases outside the gene matches. The DNA of the CDR3 is TGTGCCAGCAGCTTGGGGGACAGTGGGGTTAAGGGTAGCAATCAGCCCCAGCATTTT. It yields the protein CASSLGDSGVKGSNQPQHF.

The chain combines TRBV14 with TRBJ2-5; 7 nucleotides align to TRBD1. CDR1 and CDR2 (germline): SGHDN, FVKESK. This CDR3 is 17 amino acids long. After removal of 0 bases from V and 5 bases from J, the junction contained 12 bases not matched to a gene. CDR3 protein: CASSQDVGRGKTETQYF. The CDR3 region has the DNA TGTGCCAGCAGCCAAGATGTTGGCAGGGGGAAGACGGAGACCCAGTACTTC.

The chain combines TRBV6-1 with TRBJ2-1; TRBD1 agrees at 10 bases. The germline V gene has CDR1 MNHNS and CDR2 SASEGT. The V segment lost 7 bases and the J segment 7 bases; nucleotides outside the gene matches: 7. The CDR3 length is 14 residues. The CDR3 loop is CASTGQGQGNEQFF. The CDR3, as DNA: TGTGCCAGCACTGGGCAGGGACAGGGGAATGAGCAGTTCTTC.

The chain recombines TRBV6-4 with TRBJ2-5; TRBD2 agrees at 9 bases. The germline CDR1 and CDR2 sequences are MRHNA and SNTAGT. CDR3 length: 17 amino acids. V shed 0 bases, J shed 0 bases, and the junction held 5 bases outside the gene matches. The CDR3 nucleotides read TGTGCCAGCAGTGACTCAAGCGGGGGGCCTTACCAAGAGACCCAGTACTTC. Its translation is CASSDSSGGPYQETQYF.

The chain has TRBV7-2 and TRBJ2-3; 11 bases map to TRBD2. In germline, CDR1 is SGHTA, CDR2 FQGNSA. The CDR3 is 16 amino acids. Trimming cost V 5 bases and J 5 bases; bases outside gene matches: 9. CDR3 in amino acids: CASSLKTSGAEDTQYF. CDR3 sequence (DNA): TGTGCCAGCAGCCTAAAGACTAGCGGGGCTGAAGATACGCAGTATTTT.

V is TRBV5-4 and J is TRBJ2-7; 8 bases map to TRBD1. Germline V lookup: CDR1 SGHNT, CDR2 YYREEE (reference sequence). The CDR3 loop spans 13 amino acids. The V gene end was trimmed by 3 bases and the J gene end by 5 bases; junction bases not matched to a gene: 4. The chain's CDR3 is CASSSGQVDEQYF. In nucleotides, the CDR3 is TGTGCCAGCAGCTCGGGACAGGTGGACGAGCAGTACTTC.

This clone was detected once. The rearrangement links TRBV5-4 to TRBJ2-7; D is possibly TRBD1 or TRBD2 (5 bases each). Trimming cost V 0 bases and J 0 bases, with 13 bases left between them. The CDR3 contains 16 residues. From germline, CDR1 is SGHNT and CDR2 YYREEE (reference sequence). For the CDR3, the DNA is TGTGCCAGCAGCTTGGCCAGGGACGGGCCCTCCTACGAGCAGTACTTC. Translating it yields CASSLARDGPSYEQYF.

V is TRBV19 and J is TRBJ1-1, with a tentative D call TRBD1 (5 bases). The CDR3 is 16 amino acids. CDR1 and CDR2 from the germline V gene are LNHDA and SQIVND (reference sequence). The V end was cut by 3 bases, the J end by 3 bases, with 17 bases between. For the CDR3, the DNA is TGTGCCAGTAGTATTCCTCGGGCAGGGCTTTACACTGAAGCTTTCTTT. This codes for CASSIPRAGLYTEAFF.

Here the CDR3 DNA reads TGTGCCAGCAGTTACTCGAGCACGGCGAGGGTCCTGACTTTC. As protein: CASSYSSTARVLTF. The rearrangement links TRBV6-5 to TRBJ2-6; D is unresolved. The CDR3 loop spans 14 amino acids. V was trimmed by 0 bases and J by 13 bases, leaving 13 bases between them. CDR1 MNHEY and CDR2 SVGAGI come from the germline V gene.

The rearrangement joins TRBV7-9 to TRBJ2-7, with D possibly TRBD2 on 5 matching bases. This CDR3 spans 16 amino acids. The V end lost 1 base, the J end lost 9 bases, and 22 bases lay between the germline ends. Germline CDR1 and CDR2: SEHNR and FQNEAQ (reference sequence). The CDR3 sequence: CASSLEISDREGRQYF. The CDR3 DNA follows: TGTGCCAGCAGCTTAGAGATCTCTGATAGGGAAGGGAGGCAGTACTTC.

J is TRBJ1-1 and V is TRBV11-3, with D uncertain. V was pared by 0 bases and J by 2 bases, with 10 bases between. The germline CDR1 and CDR2 sequences are SGHNT and YENEEA. This CDR3 is 15 amino acids long. CDR3 bases: TGTGCCAGCAGCTTAGATCTGGGAGTAAACACTGAAGCTTTCTTT. It translates to CASSLDLGVNTEAFF.

The rearrangement uses TRBV30 and TRBJ1-5, with 8 bases matching TRBD1. The trim removed 2 bases at V and 6 bases at J, leaving 9 bases unmatched. Per the germline V gene, CDR1 is GTSNPN and CDR2 is SVGIG (reference sequence). This CDR3 has 15 residues. CDR3 amino acids: CAWSPGQGSVQPQHF. The CDR3, as DNA: TGTGCCTGGAGTCCAGGACAGGGTAGCGTTCAGCCCCAGCATTTT.

V is TRBV5-1 and J is TRBJ2-1; 7 bases are shared with TRBD2. The CDR3 loop spans 15 amino acids. With V trimmed by 0 bases and J by 4 bases, 4 bases remained unmatched. CDR1 is SGHRS and CDR2 is YFSETQ in the germline V gene. The CDR3 spells CASSLDAGDYNEQFF. CDR3 nucleotide sequence: TGCGCCAGCAGCTTGGACGCGGGGGATTACAATGAGCAGTTCTTC.

This chain joins TRBV7-8 and TRBJ2-5; D unresolved. There are 15 residues in the CDR3. Germline loops: CDR1 SGHVS, CDR2 FQNEAQ. Trimming shortened V by 4 bases and J by 6 bases, and 18 bases separated the two germline ends. This CDR3 is CASSSAPRHRQTQYF. In DNA form, the CDR3 reads TGTGCCAGCAGCTCCGCCCCTCGTCATCGGCAGACCCAGTACTTC.

The V and J genes are TRBV5-6 and TRBJ2-3, with 11 bases lining up with TRBD2. Trimming took 0 bases from V and 4 from J; bases not matched to a gene: 10. The length of the CDR3 is 18 residues. Germline CDR1 SGHDT, CDR2 YYEEEE. CDR3 in amino acids: CASSLGYRRLAGSDTQYF. The CDR3 DNA reads TGTGCCAGCAGCTTGGGGTACCGGCGACTAGCGGGGTCAGATACGCAGTATTTT.

The chain uses TRBV5-4 and TRBJ1-6; D not certain. This CDR3 has 17 amino acids. Germline CDR1 is SGHNT and CDR2 is YYREEE (reference sequence). The V and J ends lost 0 bases and 5 bases respectively, with 15 bases between them. This CDR3 is CASSLGIGRHDNSPLHF. The CDR3 region has the DNA TGTGCCAGCAGCTTGGGGATCGGGAGACACGATAATTCACCCCTCCACTTT.

This clone was detected only once. This sequence joins TRBV5-8 and TRBJ1-5; tentative D call: TRBD1 (6 bases). The CDR3 is 16 amino acids. The ends were cut back, 6 bases at V and 2 bases at J, with 18 bases in the middle. Germline loops: CDR1 SGHTS, CDR2 YDEGEE. The CDR3 DNA is TGTGCCAGCACCCACGGTCACAGGGCGGGCAATCAGCCCCAGCATTTT. Translating gives CASTHGHRAGNQPQHF.

This clone was detected once. The genes are TRBV28 and TRBJ2-7, with TRBD1 identical over 7 bases. The junction had 8 bases not matched to a gene; V was cut back by 10 bases and J by 11 bases. The CDR3 length is 10 residues. The germline CDR1 and CDR2 sequences are MDHEN and SYDVKM. The CDR3: CATQGQSKYF. As DNA, the CDR3 is TGTGCCACACAGGGACAGAGCAAGTACTTC.

The V and J genes are TRBV2 and TRBJ1-2, with TRBD1 matching over 8 bases. CDR1 SNHLY and CDR2 FYNNEI come from the germline V gene. The CDR3 has 15 residues. J was trimmed by 0 bases and V by 7 bases; bases with no gene match: 7. CDR3 nucleotides: TGTGCCAGCAAACAGGGGGATCTTACTAACTATGGCTACACCTTC. Translating gives CASKQGDLTNYGYTF.

The CDR3 region is CASSTQGPDYGYTF. CDR3 sequence (DNA): TGCGCCAGCAGCACTCAGGGTCCTGACTATGGCTACACCTTC. The chain combines TRBV5-1 with TRBJ1-2; D is perhaps TRBD1 (5 bases). This CDR3 is 14 amino acids long. Germline assignment: CDR1 SGHRS and CDR2 YFSETQ. Trimming removed 4 bases at V and 3 bases at J, with 13 bases between.

The CDR3 DNA reads as TGTGCCAGCAGTTACTCGAAACGGGTCATGAACACTGAAGCTTTCTTT. The encoded protein is CASSYSKRVMNTEAFF. J is TRBJ1-1 and V is TRBV6-5; no reliable D call. The CDR3 extends over 16 amino acids. Trimming took 0 bases from V and 0 from J, leaving 11 bases between them. Germline V lookup: CDR1 MNHEY, CDR2 SVGAGI.